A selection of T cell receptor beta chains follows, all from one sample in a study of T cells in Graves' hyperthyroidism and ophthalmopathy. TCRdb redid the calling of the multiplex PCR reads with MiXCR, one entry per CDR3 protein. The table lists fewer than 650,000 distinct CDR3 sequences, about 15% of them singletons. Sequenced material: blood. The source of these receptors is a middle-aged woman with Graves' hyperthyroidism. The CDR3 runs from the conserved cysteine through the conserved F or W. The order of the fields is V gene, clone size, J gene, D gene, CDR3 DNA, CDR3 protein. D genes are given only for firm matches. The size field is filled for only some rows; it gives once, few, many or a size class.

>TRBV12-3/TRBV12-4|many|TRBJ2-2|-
TGTGCCAGCAGTTTTGAGTTTAACACCGGGGAGCTGTTTTTT
CASSFEFNTGELFF
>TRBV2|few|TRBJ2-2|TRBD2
TGTGCCAGCAGTGATCCGCCCGGGAGCGGGAATACCGGGGAGCTGTTTTTT
CASSDPPGSGNTGELFF
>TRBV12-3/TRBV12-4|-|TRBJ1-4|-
TGTGCCAGCAGGAGAACTAATGAAAAACTGTTTTTT
CASRRTNEKLFF
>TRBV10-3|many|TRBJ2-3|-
TGTGCCATCAGTGAACAAGATACGCAGTATTTT
CAISEQDTQYF
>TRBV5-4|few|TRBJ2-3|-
TGTGCCAGCAGCTTGGTATCGGGAGACACAGATACGCAGTATTTT
CASSLVSGDTDTQYF
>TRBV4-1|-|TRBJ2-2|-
TGCGCCAGCAGCCAATCTCCGGGACTGAACACCGGGGAGCTGTTTTTT
CASSQSPGLNTGELFF
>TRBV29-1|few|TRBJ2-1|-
TGCAGCCCTATCAACAAGTGGGAGTGCGACAATGAGCAGTTCTTC
CSPINKWECDNEQFF
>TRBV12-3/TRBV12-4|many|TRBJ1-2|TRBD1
TGTGCCAGCAGTTCCCGAGACAGGGTTGGTTATGGCTACACCTTC
CASSSRDRVGYGYTF
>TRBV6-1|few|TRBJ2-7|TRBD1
TGTGCCAGCAGTGAACGGACAGGGCACTCCTACGAGCAGTACTTC
CASSERTGHSYEQYF
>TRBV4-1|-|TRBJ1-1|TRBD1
TGCGCCAGCAGCCGGGACAGGGAGGTAACTGAAGCTTTCTTT
CASSRDREVTEAFF
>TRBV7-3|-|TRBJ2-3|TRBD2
TGTGCCAGCAGCTCGGGACTAGCGGGGTCAGATACGCAGTATTTT
CASSSGLAGSDTQYF